These 8 T cell receptor gamma chains share one sample of origin, sequenced in a study of intestinal T cells in coeliac disease. For each case, the template was genomic DNA from ten approximately 5-µm formalin-fixed paraffin-embedded scrolls. The TRG library came from about 200 ng of biopsy DNA amplified with LymphoTrack primers. TCRdb reanalysed the multiplex PCR reads with CATT. This table holds fewer than 850 gamma-chain clones, over 45% found once. The material sequenced was a duodenal biopsy. Receptor source: a human donor with celiac disease.

The V gene is TRGV8, the J gene TRGJ1 or TRGJ2. Losses at the gene ends were 2 bases for V and 0 bases for J; bases not matched to a gene: 10. This CDR3 has 16 residues. Looked up from germline, CDR1 is VENAVY and CDR2 is YDSYNSRV. The CDR3 loop reads CATWDIAGSNYYKKLF. CDR3 DNA: TGTGCCACCTGGGATATCGCTGGATCGAATTATTATAAGAAACTCTTT.

Regarding this clone: TCRdb pairs this DNA with a much larger clone's protein that differs at residue 3, likely a read error; the protein shown was translated from the DNA. V gene TRGV3 combines with J gene TRGJ1 or TRGJ2. The CDR3 runs 14 residues. Germline loops: CDR1 VTNTFY, CDR2 YDVSTARD (reference sequence). CDR3: CAAWDSSSYYKKLF. The CDR3, as DNA: TGTGCCGCCTGGGACAGTTCTAGTTATTATAAGAAACTCTTT.

The chain uses TRGV9 and TRGJP1. Germline V gene data show CDR1 as GITISATS and CDR2 as ISYDGTV (reference sequence). V lost 12 bases to trimming and J lost 4 bases; unmatched junction nucleotides: 20. This CDR3 contains 16 residues. The CDR3 spells CALVGVLSDTGWFKIF. CDR3 in DNA: TGTGCCCTTGTGGGAGTTCTAAGTGACACTGGTTGGTTCAAGATATTT.

In regard to this clone: The protein that TCRdb holds for this DNA derives from a much larger clone and differs from the translated DNA at residue 5, which likely indicates a read error; the protein shown here is translated from the DNA. The chain is built from TRGV4 and TRGJ1 or TRGJ2. CDR3 length equals 15 residues. With V trimmed by 6 bases and J by 2 bases, 13 bases remained unmatched. Per germline, CDR1 EGSTGY and CDR2 YDSYTSSV. DNA of the CDR3: TGTGCCACCTGGAGTGGACCATACGATTATTATAAGAAACTCTTT. It encodes CATWSGPYDYYKKLF.

By share, this clone ranks as large. V is TRGV10 and J is TRGJ1 or TRGJ2. TRGV10 is classed as an ORF, of uncertain function. The CDR3 is made up of 15 amino acids. V was clipped by 8 bases and J by 0 bases; unmatched bases: 11. The CDR3 coding sequence is TGTGCTGCGTGGGATCCCACCCAGAATTATTATAAGAAACTCTTT. This codes for CAAWDPTQNYYKKLF.

The chain joins TRGV8 to TRGJP1. Germline loops: CDR1 VENAVY, CDR2 YDSYNSRV. This CDR3 is 13 amino acids long. Unmatched junction bases numbered 4, after V lost 2 bases and J lost 7 bases. CDR3 DNA sequence: TGTGCCACCTGGGATAAAATTGGTTGGTTCAAGATATTT. Its protein product is CATWDKIGWFKIF.

The chain couples TRGV8 to TRGJ1 or TRGJ2. The CDR3 consists of 10 residues. Germline CDR1 reads VENAVY; CDR2 reads YDSYNSRV. CDR3 in DNA: TGTGCACCTGGGGATTATAAGAAACTCTTT. Encoded protein: CAPGDYKKLF.

The chain links TRGV4 to TRGJ1 or TRGJ2. Germline V gene data show CDR1 as EGSTGY and CDR2 as YDSYTSSV. V gave up 1 base and J gave up 1 base; unmatched junction bases: 10. The CDR3 runs 16 residues. The CDR3 sequence is CATWDGPHANYYKKLF. In DNA, the CDR3 is TGTGCCACCTGGGATGGCCCGCATGCTAATTATTATAAGAAACTCTTT.